This T cell receptor beta chain was identified in a study of Ad26.COV2.S vaccination and SARS-CoV-2 variants. Study summary: Ad26.COV2.S shots went into the muscle once or twice, 56 days apart.

The length of the CDR3 is 12 residues. The V end lost 5 bases, the J end lost 8 bases, and 12 bases lay between the germline ends. The germline V gene encodes CDR1 SEHNR and CDR2 FQNEAQ (reference sequence). For this clone: The antigen is unknown.

Treatment noted: roughly 18 received Ad26.COV2.S at low or high dose, single or two shots; several received placebo; per-sample allocation not given. The study sampled participants on day 63 after the first vaccine or placebo injection. Study results and caveats: Comparable non-spike TCR breadth was observed in vaccine and placebo recipients. The TCR-based breadth and depth measures might underestimate overall T cell responses.

The repertoire was sequenced with immunoSEQ multiplex PCR; TCRdb's copy has only in-frame clones and lacks some. The sample has roughly 270,000 clones, more than 75% seen once. J is TRBJ1-1 and V is TRBV7-9; D is possibly TRBD1 (5 bases). This specimen was peripheral blood, taken in a trial of Ad26.COV2.S vaccine versus placebo. This TCR came from a person aged 18-60 years who received the Ad26.COV2.S COVID-19 vaccine or a placebo. This CDR3 reads CASSMGREEAFF. The DNA of the CDR3 is TGTGCCAGCAGCATGGGCAGGGAGGAAGCTTTCTTT.